The 18 T cell receptor beta chains listed next were all sequenced from one sample in a study of cytomegalovirus exposure and HLA in healthy donors. Using immunoSEQ multiplex PCR, the repertoire was profiled, and TCRdb retains in-frame clones only, with some absent. The sample carries tens of thousands of clones, 90% to 95% recorded once. The sequencing sample was made of PBMCs. These receptors were taken from a woman under 30 in good health and CMV-seronegative.

The V call is TRBV6-6, the J call TRBJ2-6; D is possibly TRBD1 (5 bases). The CDR3 covers 16 residues. The germline V gene has CDR1 MNHNY and CDR2 SVGAGI (reference sequence). V was pared by 7 bases and J by 0 bases, with 13 bases between. The CDR3 DNA reads TGTGCCAGCAAGAACCAGGGCCCCTCTGGGGCCAACGTCCTGACTTTC. Its translation: CASKNQGPSGANVLTF.

The rearrangement links TRBV30 to TRBJ2-1; 7 bases are a match to TRBD1. The CDR3 extends over 13 amino acids. With 3 bases clipped from V and 10 bases from J, the junction kept 9 bases outside the gene matches. Germline V gene lookup returns CDR1 GTSNPN and CDR2 SVGIG (reference sequence). CDR3: CAWSYNPTGEQFF. CDR3 DNA sequence: TGTGCCTGGAGCTACAATCCGACAGGGGAGCAGTTCTTC.

The chain carries TRBV19 and TRBJ2-1; 8 positions agree with TRBD2. The trim removed 7 bases at V and 5 bases at J, leaving 10 bases unmatched. Germline V lookup: CDR1 LNHDA, CDR2 SQIVND (reference sequence). There are 15 residues in the CDR3. CDR3 sequence (DNA): TGTGCCAGTAAGCCTATAGAAGCGGGAGACAATGAGCAGTTCTTC. Translated, it gives CASKPIEAGDNEQFF.

The chain links TRBV11-1 to TRBJ2-1; no reliable D call. V was clipped by 0 bases and J by 2 bases, with 11 bases between them. Germline loops: CDR1 SGHAT, CDR2 FQDESV (reference sequence). This CDR3 is 16 amino acids long. The CDR3 region is CASSLALGYPYNEQFF. CDR3 in DNA: TGTGCCAGCAGCTTAGCGCTCGGGTACCCCTACAATGAGCAGTTCTTC. Based on the CDR3 plus reference TRBV11-1 and TRBJ2-1, the full variable domain is EAEVAQSPRYKITEKSQAVAFWCDPISGHATLYWYRQILGQGPELLVQFQDESVVDDSQLPKDRFSAERLKGVDSTLKIQPAELGDSAMYLCASSLALGYPYNEQFFGPGTRLTVL.

This clone was detected only once. J is TRBJ1-3 and V is TRBV6-1, with D maybe TRBD1 (5 bases). Looked up from germline, CDR1 is MNHNS and CDR2 is SASEGT. Deletions cut 3 bases from V and 4 bases from J, with 13 bases between. The CDR3 covers 15 residues. The CDR3 loop reads CASSEEAGRGNTIYF. CDR3 DNA sequence: TGTGCCAGCAGTGAGGAGGCAGGGAGGGGAAACACCATATATTTT.

The V call is TRBV7-8, the J call TRBJ2-5, with TRBD1 identical over 7 bases. The CDR3 has 17 amino acids. V trimming: 7 bases; J trimming: 4 bases; junction bases outside the gene matches: 18. The V gene's germline CDR1 is SGHVS and CDR2 FQNEAQ. CDR3 protein: CASTKGAWARVGETQYF. CDR3 coding DNA: TGTGCCAGCACAAAGGGGGCTTGGGCCCGGGTGGGAGAGACCCAGTACTTC.

The V call is TRBV28, the J call TRBJ2-3, with 7 bases that match TRBD1. The CDR3 spans 19 residues. The V and J ends lost 4 bases and 0 bases, in that order; junction bases with no gene match: 16. The germline V gene has CDR1 MDHEN and CDR2 SYDVKM. The CDR3 coding sequence is TGTGCCAGCAGTTATCCCTCGGGACAGCCTTCACTTAGCACAGATACGCAGTATTTT. This sequence encodes CASSYPSGQPSLSTDTQYF.

The sample holds a few counts of this clone. This chain uses TRBV15 with TRBJ2-3, with 8 positions matching TRBD2. The germline V gene encodes CDR1 LNHNV and CDR2 YYDKDF (reference sequence). The CDR3 covers 15 residues. Germline trimming cut 5 bases from V and 4 bases from J; bases unmatched to any gene: 8. The CDR3 DNA reads as TGTGCCACCAGCGGGGGCGGGGGGTCTGCAGATACGCAGTATTTT. Protein: CATSGGGGSADTQYF.

This rearrangement joins TRBV6-5 to TRBJ1-1; D may be TRBD1 (6 bases). In germline, CDR1 is MNHEY, CDR2 SVGAGI. Trimming removed 3 bases from V and 3 bases from J, with 11 bases in between. The CDR3 runs to 14 residues. CDR3 sequence reads: CASSYWGPYTEAFF. CDR3 DNA sequence: TGTGCCAGCAGTTATTGGGGGCCTTACACTGAAGCTTTCTTT.

A remark on this clone: A junction end diverges from the germline sequence, so it may reflect a read error. This rearrangement joins TRBV5-1 to TRBJ1-2, with 8 positions matching TRBD1. The CDR3 contains 12 residues. CDR1 and CDR2 (germline): SGHRS, YFSETQ. The CDR3 sequence: CASSLAHGQGAF. CDR3 coding DNA: TGCGCCAGCAGCTTGGCCCACGGACAGGGAGCCTTC.

The rearrangement uses TRBV5-4 and TRBJ2-1, with a weak D call TRBD1 (6 bases). V was cut by 0 bases and J by 6 bases, with 16 bases left in between. Germline V CDR1 and CDR2: SGHNT, YYREEE (reference sequence). The CDR3 sequence is 16 residues long. The CDR3 region has the DNA TGTGCCAGCAGCTTGGACCTGGCAGGGGCTGCCAATGAGCAGTTCTTC. It yields the protein CASSLDLAGAANEQFF.

The genes are TRBV9 and TRBJ1-1, with D perhaps TRBD1 (6 bases). The ends were cut back, 1 base at V and 3 bases at J, with 10 bases in the middle. CDR3 length: 14 amino acids. CDR1 is SGDLS and CDR2 is YYNGEE in the germline V gene. Here the CDR3 reads CASSVTGTDTEAFF. In nucleotides, the CDR3 is TGTGCCAGCAGCGTAACAGGGACGGACACTGAAGCTTTCTTT.

The genes are TRBV9 and TRBJ2-1, with TRBD2 matching 12 bases. V shed 6 bases, J shed 8 bases, and the junction held 15 bases outside the gene matches. The CDR3 is 17 residues long. CDR1 is SGDLS and CDR2 is YYNGEE in the germline V gene. The CDR3 region is CASTKGLAGPFFDEQFF. The CDR3 DNA is TGTGCCAGCACGAAAGGACTAGCGGGACCCTTTTTCGATGAGCAGTTCTTC.

V usage is TRBV4-1 and J usage is TRBJ1-2; D is ambiguous. Between the trimmed V and J ends, which lost 4 bases and 2 bases, there was a span of 14 bases. The CDR3 is 15 residues long. Germline CDR1 reads MGHRA; CDR2 reads YSYEKL. CDR3 in amino acids: CASSLHVGLNYGYTF. CDR3 nucleotide sequence: TGCGCCAGCAGCCTACATGTTGGACTGAACTATGGCTACACCTTC.

This rearrangement joins TRBV19 to TRBJ2-7, with D possibly matching TRBD2 (5 bases). Germline CDR1 reads LNHDA; CDR2 reads SQIVND (reference sequence). The CDR3 consists of 15 residues. V lost 2 bases and J lost 0, with 11 bases in between. The CDR3 region is CASSIRWGVSYEQYV. CDR3 nucleotides: TGTGCCAGTAGTATAAGGTGGGGAGTCTCCTACGAGCAGTACGTC.

V is TRBV7-8 and J is TRBJ1-2, with D perhaps matching TRBD1 (5 bases). The CDR3 is 14 residues long. Looked up from germline, CDR1 is SGHVS and CDR2 is FQNEAQ. V lost 5 bases and J lost 3, with 13 bases in between. For the CDR3, the DNA is TGTGCCAGCAGCCCCGCCAGGGAGGACTATGGCTACACCTTC. Translating it yields CASSPAREDYGYTF.

The V gene is TRBV4-1, the J gene TRBJ1-2; D is ambiguous. V shed 6 bases and J shed 4 bases, with 15 bases lying between them. CDR3 length: 14 residues. The germline V gene has CDR1 MGHRA and CDR2 YSYEKL. Here the CDR3 reads CASSPRPTPYGYTF. CDR3 DNA: TGCGCCAGCAGTCCACGTCCGACTCCCTATGGCTACACCTTC.

The rearrangement uses TRBV11-2 and TRBJ2-7; D may be TRBD1 (5 bases). The CDR3 sequence is 14 residues long. CDR1 and CDR2 from the germline V gene are SGHAT and FQNNGV. Trimming left V 2 bases short and J 6 bases short, with 14 bases between. The CDR3 protein is CASSLIGDKSEQYV. CDR3 nucleotides: TGTGCCAGCAGCTTAATAGGGGATAAGTCCGAGCAGTACGTC.